The 21 T cell receptor beta chains in this list originate from one sample, sequenced in a study of T-cell reconstitution after alpha-beta-depleted transplantation in children. Researchers prepared the TCRbeta library using unique molecular identifiers, the study reports. TCRdb fed the PCR reads into MiXCR, producing one record per CDR3 protein. Of a few hundred thousand distinct CDR3 sequences listed, roughly 13% were seen once; the top ten hold about 2.2%. Sequencing was performed on PBMCs, mostly from graft donor cells, taken 360 days after TCRalphabeta/CD19-depleted stem cell transplant. Every receptor here comes from a male patient younger than 18 who had a stem cell transplant for acute myeloid leukemia, so the T cells may come from the graft donor.

This clonotype was counted between two and nine times. The chain recombines TRBV28 with TRBJ2-7; D perhaps matches TRBD1 (6 bases). The CDR3 sequence is 14 residues long. The V and J ends lost 5 bases and 4 bases respectively, with 15 bases between them. The germline gives CDR1 MDHEN, CDR2 SYDVKM. CDR3 nucleotides: TGTGCCAGCAGTGTGAGGGGGTTCCTTTACGAGCAGTACTTC. Residues: CASSVRGFLYEQYF. Using reference TRBV28 and TRBJ2-7 for the parts outside the CDR3, the full variable domain is DVKVTQSSRYLVKRTGEKVFLECVQDMDHENMFWYRQDPGLGLRLIYFSYDVKMKEKGDIPEGYSVSREKKERFSLILESASTNQTSMYLCASSVRGFLYEQYFGPGTRLTVT.

This clonotype was counted between two and nine times. The chain links TRBV7-2 to TRBJ1-5, with 8 bases identical to TRBD1. The CDR3 runs 15 residues. Trimming took 5 bases from V and 3 from J; bases not matched to a gene: 6. The germline V gene encodes CDR1 SGHTA and CDR2 FQGNSA. DNA for the CDR3: TGTGCCAGCAGCACCTGGACAGGGATCAATCAGCCCCAGCATTTT. Residues: CASSTWTGINQPQHF.

The chain couples TRBV27 to TRBJ2-7, with 8 bases aligning to TRBD1. The CDR3 covers 14 residues. Germline CDR1 is MNHEY and CDR2 is SMNVEV (reference sequence). Trimming cost V 2 bases and J 5 bases; bases outside gene matches: 5. In DNA form, the CDR3 reads TGTGCCAGCAGTTTAGACAGGGGTTATGACGAGCAGTACTTC. Translated: CASSLDRGYDEQYF.

Many counts were recorded for this clonotype. The chain carries TRBV4-3 and TRBJ2-3, with 9 bases matching TRBD2. CDR1 and CDR2 (germline): LGHNA, YSLEER. The V segment lost 4 bases and the J segment 2 bases; nucleotides outside the gene matches: 10. The CDR3 loop spans 17 amino acids. CDR3 sequence (DNA): TGCGCCAGCAGCCGCGGGAGGGGCGCGCCTTTCACAGATACGCAGTATTTT. Residues: CASSRGRGAPFTDTQYF.

The chain combines TRBV7-2 with TRBJ2-2, with D perhaps matching TRBD1 (5 bases). This CDR3 comprises 16 residues. From germline, CDR1 is SGHTA and CDR2 FQGNSA. The V end lost 2 bases, the J end lost 4 bases, and 14 bases lay between the germline ends. The CDR3 reads CASSLIGAGFTGELFF. The CDR3 DNA is TGTGCCAGCAGCTTAATCGGCGCAGGGTTCACCGGGGAGCTGTTTTTT.

Here the CDR3 DNA reads TGTGCCAGCAGACAGGGAAACACCGGGGAGCTGTTTTTT. Translated: CASRQGNTGELFF. V usage is TRBV6-1 and J usage is TRBJ2-2; maybe TRBD1 (6 bases). There are 13 residues in the CDR3. V was pared by 6 bases and J by 2 bases, with 7 bases between. Per germline, CDR1 MNHNS and CDR2 SASEGT.

The chain uses TRBV28 and TRBJ1-4, with a weak D call TRBD1 (5 bases). Trimming cost V 5 bases and J 7 bases, with 20 bases left between them. This CDR3 has 16 amino acids. The V gene's germline CDR1 is MDHEN and CDR2 SYDVKM. CDR3 nucleotide sequence: TGTGCCAGCAGTCGACGACAGCGCGGAATGGGTGAAAAACTGTTTTTT. Protein: CASSRRQRGMGEKLFF.

This clonotype was counted between two and nine times. The V and J genes are TRBV5-6 and TRBJ2-2, with 8 bases matching TRBD2. Germline V CDR1 and CDR2: SGHDT, YYEEEE. The CDR3 contains 16 residues. Trimming took 0 bases from V and 5 from J; bases not matched to a gene: 6. The DNA for the CDR3 is TGTGCCAGCAGCTTGGCCGGGGGGGGGACAACCGGGGAGCTGTTTTTT. Encoded protein: CASSLAGGGTTGELFF.

The rearrangement uses TRBV20-1 and TRBJ1-1; D possibly corresponds to TRBD1 (5 bases). This CDR3 is built from 12 residues. Germline-derived CDR1 and CDR2 are DFQATT and SNEGSKA (reference sequence). The ends were cut back, 6 bases at V and 6 bases at J, with 14 bases in the middle. The CDR3 DNA sequence: TGCAGTGCCCGTGGGGGGAGGGCTGAAGCTTTCTTT. As protein: CSARGGRAEAFF.

The J gene is TRBJ2-3, the V gene TRBV28; TRBD1 matches 7 bases. Germline V gene sequence: CDR1 MDHEN, CDR2 SYDVKM. The CDR3 totals 16 residues. V shed 5 bases and J 2 bases; nucleotides not matched to a gene: 10. In DNA form, the CDR3 reads TGTGCCAGCAGTCCAAACCCCGGGACAGCCACAGATACGCAGTATTTT. It encodes CASSPNPGTATDTQYF.

The V and J genes are TRBV29-1 and TRBJ1-2; 9 positions match TRBD1. V lost 5 bases, J lost 7 bases, and 5 bases stayed unmatched. This CDR3 has 12 amino acids. Germline CDR1 is SQVTM and CDR2 is ANQGSEA. Here the CDR3 DNA reads TGCAGCGTTTCACAGGGGGCAGGTGGCTACACCTTC. Its translation is CSVSQGAGGYTF.

In its sample, this clonotype was seen many times. This chain joins TRBV7-2 and TRBJ2-3, with a tentative D call TRBD1 (7 bases). Germline V gene sequence: CDR1 SGHTA, CDR2 FQGNSA. V was shortened by 8 bases and J by 3 bases, with 15 bases between the two germline ends. The CDR3 is made up of 14 amino acids. As DNA, the CDR3 is TGTGCCAGCCTCGCAGGGGGGACGACAGATACGCAGTATTTT. Protein: CASLAGGTTDTQYF.

This clonotype was observed many times. V and J are TRBV12-3 or TRBV12-4 and TRBJ2-2; 8 nucleotides line up with TRBD2. This CDR3 has 18 amino acids. Trimming took 6 bases from V and 7 from J; bases not matched to a gene: 19. This CDR3 is CASSHRGGPRSLRGELFF. CDR3 DNA sequence: TGTGCCAGCAGCCACCGGGGGGGACCAAGGTCCCTCCGCGGGGAGCTGTTTTTT.

V is TRBV12-3 or TRBV12-4 and J is TRBJ2-7, with D perhaps matching TRBD1 (6 bases). CDR3 length: 14 residues. The V end lost 6 bases, the J end lost 6 bases, and 18 bases lay between the germline ends. CDR3 nucleotides: TGTGCCAGCAGCTACACCGTTACAGGGTTCGAGCAGTACTTC. Its translation: CASSYTVTGFEQYF.

This clonotype was counted only a few times. The chain joins TRBV7-6 to TRBJ1-2; unclear D gene. V was cut by 0 bases and J by 3 bases, with 8 bases left in between. This CDR3 has 14 residues. Germline assignment: CDR1 SGHVS and CDR2 FNYEAQ. The CDR3 bases are TGTGCCAGCAGCTTAGCGGACGGAGACTATGGCTACACCTTC. The encoded protein is CASSLADGDYGYTF. Using reference TRBV7-6 and TRBJ1-2 for the parts outside the CDR3, the full variable domain is GAGVSQSPRYKVTKRGQDVALRCDPISGHVSLYWYRQALGQGPEFLTYFNYEAQQDKSGLPNDRFSAERPEGSISTLTIQRTEQRDSAMYRCASSLADGDYGYTFGSGTRLTVV.

The chain employs TRBV18 and TRBJ2-7, with 7 bases fitting TRBD1. CDR1 KGHSH and CDR2 LQKENI come from the germline V gene. The CDR3 spans 15 residues. V was pared by 3 bases and J by 3 bases, with 8 bases of the junction left unmatched. CDR3 sequence: CASSPIDRAGYEQYF. CDR3 in DNA: TGTGCCAGCTCACCTATCGACAGGGCGGGCTACGAGCAGTACTTC.

The V gene is TRBV7-3, the J gene TRBJ2-1, with a tentative D call TRBD2 (7 bases). The CDR3 consists of 18 residues. Looked up from germline, CDR1 is SGHTA and CDR2 is FQGTGA. Trimming removed 1 base from V and 3 bases from J, with 19 bases in between. CDR3 bases: TGTGCCAGCAGCTTAATTCCGGGGGGCCACCTGGTCTACAATGAGCAGTTCTTC. This gives the protein CASSLIPGGHLVYNEQFF.

On this clonotype: At one boundary the junction diverges from the germline segment, which might be a read error. The chain carries TRBV4-1 and TRBJ2-3; weak D call: TRBD2 (7 bases). The CDR3 length is 16 residues. CDR1 is MGHRA, CDR2 YSYEKL, per germline. CDR3 in amino acids: CASCQVLGLGGDTQYF. The CDR3 DNA sequence: TGCGCCAGCTGCCAAGTCCTAGGACTAGGGGGGGATACGCAGTATTTT.

The table lists this clonotype with a few counts. For the CDR3, the DNA is TGCGCCAGCAGCTCAACAGGGGGTCGATCCTACGAGCAGTACTTC. Amino acid sequence: CASSSTGGRSYEQYF. The chain employs TRBV5-1 and TRBJ2-7, with 8 bases lining up with TRBD1. There are 15 residues in the CDR3. From germline, CDR1 is SGHRS and CDR2 YFSETQ. V lost 3 bases to trimming and J lost 1 base; unmatched junction nucleotides: 6.

This clonotype was seen repeatedly, ten times or more. This chain uses TRBV27 with TRBJ2-7; TRBD2 matches 7 bases. Germline CDR1 is MNHEY and CDR2 is SMNVEV (reference sequence). V was pared by 6 bases and J by 2 bases, with 4 bases of the junction left unmatched. This CDR3 is built from 13 residues. CDR3 bases: TGTGCCAGCAGGCTAGCGGTGGCCTACGAGCAGTACTTC. It translates to CASRLAVAYEQYF.

This clonotype was detected only a few times. The chain joins TRBV7-3 to TRBJ2-3; 7 bases are a match to TRBD1. Looked up from germline, CDR1 is SGHTA and CDR2 is FQGTGA. V was clipped by 2 bases and J by 3 bases; unmatched bases: 14. CDR3 length: 18 residues. The CDR3 DNA follows: TGTGCCAGCAGCTTACTAAACAGGGGCCTTACACCGACAGATACGCAGTATTTT. It specifies CASSLLNRGLTPTDTQYF.